A selection of T cell receptor beta chains follows, all from one sample in a study of blood T cell repertoires in COVID-19. The table came from immunoSEQ multiplex PCR; TCRdb's copy has only in-frame clones and leaves some out. The sample lists 90,000 to 110,000 clones; 65% to 90% were seen once. Sequencing was done on a sample of peripheral blood. The receptors come from a man aged 45-65 years with acute or convalescent COVID-19. CDR3s include the opening cysteine and the closing phenylalanine or tryptophan. D genes are given only for firm matches. Clone size appears in some rows only: once, few, many, or a class for an expanded clone.

DNA	CDR3	size	V	J	D
TGCGCCAGCAGCTTGGGAGGTAGGGAGACCCAGTACTTC	CASSLGGRETQYF	-	TRBV5-1	TRBJ2-5	-
TGTGCCAGCAGCCGAGGACAGGGAAGAAGCAATCAGCCCCAGCATTTT	CASSRGQGRSNQPQHF	-	TRBV3-1/TRBV3-2	TRBJ1-5	TRBD1
TGTGCCAGCAGCCAGCCACAGGGTATGTTGAACACCATATATTTT	CASSQPQGMLNTIYF	-	TRBV3-1/TRBV3-2	TRBJ1-3	-
TGTGCCACCAGCAGCCGGACAGGGTCCACTGAAGCTTTCTTT	CATSSRTGSTEAFF	-	TRBV15	TRBJ1-1	TRBD1
TGCGCCAGCAGTGGGGGACAGGCTAATGAAAAACTGTTTTTT	CASSGGQANEKLFF	-	TRBV10-2	TRBJ1-4	TRBD1
TGTGCCAGTAGCGATGGACTAGCGGGGGCTTATGCCGCTAGCACAGATACGCAGTATTTT	CASSDGLAGAYAASTDTQYF	few	TRBV19	TRBJ2-3	TRBD2
TGTGCCAGCAGCCAAGATTACACGGGAAAGAGGCCCCAGCATTTT	CASSQDYTGKRPQHF	-	TRBV3-1/TRBV3-2	TRBJ1-5	-
TGTGCCACCCGAAGGGGGGACAGTAGCACAGATACGCAGTATTTT	CATRRGDSSTDTQYF	-	TRBV6-5	TRBJ2-3	-
TGCAGTGCTAGTATCGACAGGGGGCTTCTAAATAGCAATCAGCCCCAGCATTTT	CSASIDRGLLNSNQPQHF	-	TRBV20-1	TRBJ1-5	TRBD1
TGTGCCAGCAGCAAGACTAGCACAGATACGCAGTATTTT	CASSKTSTDTQYF	-	TRBV5-6	TRBJ2-3	-
TGCGCCAGCAGCCCGCGGACAGGGTACAATGAGCAGTTCTTC	CASSPRTGYNEQFF	-	TRBV4-1	TRBJ2-1	TRBD1
TGTGCCAGCAGAGGAAACAGGTTTCCTAGCACAGATACGCAGTATTTT	CASRGNRFPSTDTQYF	-	TRBV25-1	TRBJ2-3	-
TGTGCCAGCTTCCCGGGACAGGGGGATTCACCCCTCCACTTT	CASFPGQGDSPLHF	-	TRBV6-4	TRBJ1-6	TRBD1
TGTGCCAGTAGTGCGGGTAGCTCCTACAATGAGCAGTTCTTC	CASSAGSSYNEQFF	-	TRBV19	TRBJ2-1	-
TGTGCCAGCAGGGGACAGGGATGGACTGAAGCTTTCTTT	CASRGQGWTEAFF	-	TRBV6-5	TRBJ1-1	TRBD1
TGTGCCAGTAGATCAGCGGGAGCCCACGAGCAGTACTTC	CASRSAGAHEQYF	-	TRBV19	TRBJ2-7	TRBD2
TGTGCCAGCAGCACTCTTCAAAGGGGGCGATCTGGCTACACCTTC	CASSTLQRGRSGYTF	-	TRBV9	TRBJ1-2	TRBD1
TGTGCCAGCAGCTTGTTTCTCCCAGGGGTCGCCTACGAGCAGTACTTC	CASSLFLPGVAYEQYF	-	TRBV7-9	TRBJ2-7	-
TGTGCCATCAGTGAGTCAGGTCGGGGACAGGGGTCCTATGAGCAGTTCTTC	CAISESGRGQGSYEQFF	-	TRBV10-3	TRBJ2-1	TRBD1
TGCAGCGCCCTGAGCGGACCCCCTCCCTTACCACGAAAGTACAATGAGCAGTTCTTC	CSALSGPPPLPRKYNEQFF	-	TRBV29-1	TRBJ2-1	-
TGTGCCAGCAGTTGGGGACAGGGATCTTATGGCTACACCTTC	CASSWGQGSYGYTF	-	TRBV28	TRBJ1-2	TRBD1
TGTGCCAGCAGCCTTCGACTTGGACTTATGGGCAATGGCTACACCTTC	CASSLRLGLMGNGYTF	-	TRBV3-1/TRBV3-2	TRBJ1-2	-
TGTGCCAGCAGTGGGGGGCCCTTTGGGGAGCAGTACTTC	CASSGGPFGEQYF	-	TRBV2	TRBJ2-7	-
TGTGCCAGCAGCTTAGGTAGCGTCAACACCGGGGAGCTGTTTTTT	CASSLGSVNTGELFF	few	TRBV7-6	TRBJ2-2	-
TGCGCCAGCAGTACTAGCGGGGGGCTCGAGCAGTACTTC	CASSTSGGLEQYF	few	TRBV10-1	TRBJ2-7	TRBD2
TGTGCCAGCAGTTCCGCTATCCGGGAAAAACTGTTTTTT	CASSSAIREKLFF	-	TRBV12-3/TRBV12-4	TRBJ1-4	-
TGTGCCAGCAGCCGGGACAGGGGGCCCTTGAATGAGCAGTTCTTC	CASSRDRGPLNEQFF	-	TRBV7-2	TRBJ2-1	TRBD1
TGCGCCAGCAGTGAGAGGGGTCAGCCCCAGCATTTT	CASSERGQPQHF	-	TRBV10-2	TRBJ1-5	-
TGTGCCAGCAGCTTCTTCCCCGGGAGGTTCTACAATGAGCAGTTCTTC	CASSFFPGRFYNEQFF	-	TRBV7-9	TRBJ2-1	TRBD2
TGCGCCAGCTGCCTAGGGGCCGACACTGAAGCTTTCTTT	CASCLGADTEAFF	-	TRBV5-1	TRBJ1-1	-
TGTGCCAGCACTCGGGGACAGTCCTACGAGCAGTACTTC	CASTRGQSYEQYF	-	TRBV6-5	TRBJ2-7	TRBD1
TGTGCCAGCTCACCAGACAGGGTTAATTCACCCCTCCACTTT	CASSPDRVNSPLHF	-	TRBV18	TRBJ1-6	TRBD1
TGTGCCAGCAGCTTAGAAGAGTTTACGCCCCTCCACTTT	CASSLEEFTPLHF	-	TRBV11-3	TRBJ1-6	-
TGTGCCAGCAGCTGGGGCAGGGGGCCCTCCTATAATTCACCCCTCCACTTT	CASSWGRGPSYNSPLHF	-	TRBV7-9	TRBJ1-6	TRBD1
TGCAGCGTTGAAGATCGACAGGGGTGGGACTATGGCTACACCTTC	CSVEDRQGWDYGYTF	few	TRBV29-1	TRBJ1-2	TRBD1
TGTGCCAGCAGCCTACAGAGCTCTGGAAACACCATATATTTT	CASSLQSSGNTIYF	-	TRBV3-1/TRBV3-2	TRBJ1-3	-
TGTGCCAGCACCATGGGACAGTATAATTCACCCCTCCACTTT	CASTMGQYNSPLHF	-	TRBV7-8	TRBJ1-6	TRBD1
TGTGCCAGCAGCTACCGGGACAGGGACTATGGCTACACCTTC	CASSYRDRDYGYTF	-	TRBV7-9	TRBJ1-2	TRBD1
TGCGCCAGCAGGCATGGTCCTTCGGGACAAGAGACCCAGTACTTC	CASRHGPSGQETQYF	-	TRBV5-1	TRBJ2-5	-
TGTGCCACCGGGTCCTTAAATGAAAAACTGTTTTTT	CATGSLNEKLFF	-	TRBV27	TRBJ1-4	-
TGTGCCAGCAGACCCGGGACAGGGAGAGGGGAGACCCAGTACTTC	CASRPGTGRGETQYF	-	TRBV28	TRBJ2-5	TRBD1
TGTGCCAGCAGCGTAGGGGACAGCTCGGGCTATGGCTACACCTTC	CASSVGDSSGYGYTF	-	TRBV9	TRBJ1-2	TRBD1
TGTGCCACCAGTGATTCGGCAGGGAACTATGGCTACACCTTC	CATSDSAGNYGYTF	few	TRBV24-1	TRBJ1-2	-
TGCGCCAGCAGTGAAGACTCCCAAGAGACCCAGTACTTC	CASSEDSQETQYF	few	TRBV10-1	TRBJ2-5	-
TGTGCCAGCAGCTTCCAGGGGCGACTAGCCAAAAACATTCAGTACTTC	CASSFQGRLAKNIQYF	-	TRBV5-6	TRBJ2-4	-
TGTGCCAGCAGCTTGGCCTACTACAATGAGCAGTTCTTC	CASSLAYYNEQFF	-	TRBV5-4	TRBJ2-1	-
TGTGCCAGCAGACGCCAGACAGGGGCTGACGGCTACACCTTC	CASRRQTGADGYTF	-	TRBV6-5	TRBJ1-2	TRBD1
TGCAGCGTTTCGACAGGGGCGAGCAATCAGCCCCAGCATTTT	CSVSTGASNQPQHF	few	TRBV29-1	TRBJ1-5	TRBD1
TGTGCCAGCAGCTTATCCCTAGCGGGGGGCGTGTATTTT	CASSLSLAGGVYF	-	TRBV11-2	TRBJ2-3	TRBD2
TGTGCCAGCAGCATAAGTACTACCTTGTGGAATGAGCAGTTCTTC	CASSISTTLWNEQFF	-	TRBV11-3	TRBJ2-1	-
TGCGCCAGCAGCCAAGGGATACTGGGGGGGAGCACAGATACGCAGTATTTT	CASSQGILGGSTDTQYF	-	TRBV4-1	TRBJ2-3	TRBD2
TGTGCCAGCAGCCAATATGGACTGGGCACAGATACGCAGTATTTT	CASSQYGLGTDTQYF	-	TRBV14	TRBJ2-3	-
TGCAGCGTCCAGGGGGCTAGGGGCTACACCTTC	CSVQGARGYTF	-	TRBV29-1	TRBJ1-2	TRBD1
TGTGCCAGCAGCGTAGACTCAATAGCTACCTACGAGCAGTACTTC	CASSVDSIATYEQYF	-	TRBV9	TRBJ2-7	-
TGTGCCAGCAGTGGATTAGGGAGCAATGAGCAGTTCTTC	CASSGLGSNEQFF	-	TRBV6-6	TRBJ2-1	-
TGTGCCAGCAGTTTAACAGGGGCTGGCTATGGCTACACCTTC	CASSLTGAGYGYTF	-	TRBV28	TRBJ1-2	TRBD1
TGTGCCAGCAGCTTGCGGGGTTATAGCAATCAGCCCCAGCATTTT	CASSLRGYSNQPQHF	-	TRBV5-8	TRBJ1-5	-
TGCAGTGCTACTTCAGGGCACGAGCAGTACTTC	CSATSGHEQYF	-	TRBV20-1	TRBJ2-7	-
TGTGCCAGCAGTTACAGGCGACAGGGGGGGAACACTGAAGCTTTCTTT	CASSYRRQGGNTEAFF	-	TRBV6-5	TRBJ1-1	TRBD1
TGTGCCAGCAGTGACCCCCAGGGGGCAGGCGAGCAGTACTTC	CASSDPQGAGEQYF	-	TRBV2	TRBJ2-7	TRBD1